The rows below give T cell receptor beta chains drawn from one sample of a study of T-cell memory formation after mild COVID-19. TCRdb re-called the 5' RACE reads through MiXCR, storing one row per CDR3 protein. Altogether 500,000 to 550,000 distinct CDR3 sequences are present, over 20% being singletons, with the ten largest covering approximately 13%. Sequenced material: PBMCs or a T cell subset sorted from them (not recorded which). The source is an adult woman who had mild COVID-19 (a few samples of this study predate the infection). Cell type and time point are not known. CDR3s include the opening cysteine and the closing phenylalanine or tryptophan. D genes are given only for firm matches. Expanded clones are given a class, and other clones once, few, many or no size at all.

j_gene: TRBJ1-5
v_gene: TRBV2
d_gene: .
abundance: .
CDR3aa: CASSERRAGAQPQHF
CDR3nt: TGTGCCAGCAGTGAAAGGCGGGCGGGGGCTCAGCCCCAGCATTTT

j_gene: TRBJ1-1
v_gene: TRBV18
d_gene: .
abundance: few
CDR3aa: CASSPQRLNTEAFF
CDR3nt: TGTGCCAGCTCACCACAACGGCTGAACACTGAAGCTTTCTTT

j_gene: TRBJ1-1
v_gene: TRBV5-6
d_gene: .
abundance: few
CDR3aa: CASSPEDGNTEAFF
CDR3nt: TGTGCCAGCAGCCCGGAGGATGGAAACACTGAAGCTTTCTTT

j_gene: TRBJ2-1
v_gene: TRBV27
d_gene: .
abundance: .
CDR3aa: CASSLSGRGTEQFF
CDR3nt: TGTGCCAGCAGTTTATCCGGAAGGGGCACTGAGCAGTTCTTC

j_gene: TRBJ1-5
v_gene: TRBV20-1
d_gene: .
abundance: .
CDR3aa: CIPNRVKQPQHF
CDR3nt: TGCATCCCGAACAGGGTCAAACAGCCCCAGCATTTT

j_gene: TRBJ2-7
v_gene: TRBV9
d_gene: TRBD2
abundance: few
CDR3aa: CASSVGSGGYYEQYF
CDR3nt: TGTGCCAGCAGCGTCGGTAGCGGGGGATACTACGAGCAGTACTTC

j_gene: TRBJ1-4
v_gene: TRBV5-5
d_gene: .
abundance: few
CDR3aa: CASSFAGGSGEKLFF
CDR3nt: TGTGCCAGCAGCTTTGCTGGGGGTTCCGGGGAAAAACTGTTTTTT

j_gene: TRBJ1-1
v_gene: TRBV29-1
d_gene: TRBD1
abundance: few
CDR3aa: CSGDSYTEAFF
CDR3nt: TGCAGCGGGGACAGTTACACTGAAGCTTTCTTT

j_gene: TRBJ2-3
v_gene: TRBV27
d_gene: TRBD2
abundance: .
CDR3aa: CASSKAGADTQYF
CDR3nt: TGTGCCAGCAGTAAAGCGGGGGCAGATACGCAGTATTTT

j_gene: TRBJ2-1
v_gene: TRBV12-3/TRBV12-4
d_gene: TRBD1
abundance: few
CDR3aa: CASTSGTAYNEQFF
CDR3nt: TGTGCCAGCACCTCCGGGACAGCTTACAATGAGCAGTTCTTC

j_gene: TRBJ2-3
v_gene: TRBV7-3
d_gene: .
abundance: .
CDR3aa: CASSLGDFTDTQYF
CDR3nt: TGTGCCAGCAGCTTGGGGGACTTCACAGATACGCAGTATTTT

j_gene: TRBJ1-1
v_gene: TRBV7-2
d_gene: .
abundance: few
CDR3aa: CASSYAGHANTEAFF
CDR3nt: TGTGCCAGCAGTTACGCGGGACACGCGAACACTGAAGCTTTCTTT

j_gene: TRBJ1-6
v_gene: TRBV4-1
d_gene: .
abundance: .
CDR3aa: CASSPTQGSDSPLHF
CDR3nt: TGCGCCAGCAGCCCTACACAGGGTTCGGATTCACCCCTCCACTTT

j_gene: TRBJ2-1
v_gene: TRBV20-1
d_gene: TRBD2
abundance: few
CDR3aa: CSAFLTSGYNEQFF
CDR3nt: TGCAGTGCTTTCTTGACTAGCGGCTACAATGAGCAGTTCTTC

j_gene: TRBJ2-7
v_gene: TRBV28
d_gene: TRBD2
abundance: .
CDR3aa: CASSSAGGRGEQYF
CDR3nt: TGTGCCAGCAGTTCAGCGGGAGGGCGGGGCGAGCAGTACTTC

j_gene: TRBJ2-3
v_gene: TRBV5-4
d_gene: .
abundance: few
CDR3aa: CASSFGLGVGGTDTQYF
CDR3nt: TGTGCCAGCAGCTTTGGGCTCGGGGTGGGGGGCACAGATACGCAGTATTTT

j_gene: TRBJ2-3
v_gene: TRBV7-3
d_gene: .
abundance: .
CDR3aa: CASSLGGVFTDTQYF
CDR3nt: TGTGCCAGCAGCTTAGGGGGCGTATTCACAGATACGCAGTATTTT

j_gene: TRBJ2-3
v_gene: TRBV5-6
d_gene: .
abundance: many
CDR3aa: CASSWRDTQYF
CDR3nt: TGTGCCAGCAGCTGGAGGGATACGCAGTATTTT

j_gene: TRBJ2-1
v_gene: TRBV19
d_gene: .
abundance: .
CDR3aa: CASSTPGRSSYNEQFF
CDR3nt: TGTGCCAGTAGTACCCCCGGACGGAGCTCCTACAATGAGCAGTTCTTC

j_gene: TRBJ2-3
v_gene: TRBV27
d_gene: TRBD2
abundance: .
CDR3aa: CASSPPSSGRRTQYF
CDR3nt: TGTGCCAGCAGTCCCCCATCTAGCGGGAGGAGGACGCAGTATTTT

j_gene: TRBJ2-3
v_gene: TRBV30
d_gene: .
abundance: few
CDR3aa: CAWSRRTSTDTQYF
CDR3nt: TGTGCCTGGAGTAGGCGGACTAGCACAGATACGCAGTATTTT

j_gene: TRBJ2-5
v_gene: TRBV24-1
d_gene: TRBD1
abundance: many
CDR3aa: CATSDLGTGGETQYF
CDR3nt: TGTGCCACCAGTGATTTGGGGACAGGCGGGGAGACCCAGTACTTC

j_gene: TRBJ2-2
v_gene: TRBV4-3
d_gene: .
abundance: many
CDR3aa: CASSQEGRRTGELFF
CDR3nt: TGCGCCAGCAGCCAAGAAGGACGTAGAACCGGGGAGCTGTTTTTT

j_gene: TRBJ2-1
v_gene: TRBV5-1
d_gene: .
abundance: once
CDR3aa: CASSRPQRDNEQFF
CDR3nt: TGCGCCAGCAGTAGACCCCAGAGGGACAATGAGCAGTTCTTC

j_gene: TRBJ1-2
v_gene: TRBV12-3/TRBV12-4
d_gene: TRBD1
abundance: few
CDR3aa: CASRGTGYGYTF
CDR3nt: TGTGCCAGCAGGGGGACAGGCTATGGCTACACCTTC

j_gene: TRBJ2-1
v_gene: TRBV13
d_gene: .
abundance: few
CDR3aa: CASTTVASYNEQFF
CDR3nt: TGTGCCAGCACCACCGTCGCCTCCTACAATGAGCAGTTCTTC

j_gene: TRBJ2-3
v_gene: TRBV7-2
d_gene: .
abundance: few
CDR3aa: CASSLTTGRTDTQYF
CDR3nt: TGTGCCAGCAGCTTGACGACAGGGAGGACAGATACGCAGTATTTT

j_gene: TRBJ1-2
v_gene: TRBV11-2
d_gene: .
abundance: .
CDR3aa: CASSLDRAAYGYTF
CDR3nt: TGTGCCAGCAGCTTAGATCGGGCAGCTTATGGCTACACCTTC

j_gene: TRBJ1-2
v_gene: TRBV29-1
d_gene: .
abundance: .
CDR3aa: CSVEGDRLYGYTF
CDR3nt: TGCAGCGTTGAGGGAGACAGACTCTATGGCTACACCTTC

j_gene: TRBJ2-3
v_gene: TRBV7-8
d_gene: TRBD2
abundance: once
CDR3aa: CASSARGTSGTDTQYF
CDR3nt: TGTGCCAGCAGCGCTAGAGGGACTAGCGGTACTGACACGCAGTATTTT

j_gene: TRBJ2-5
v_gene: TRBV15
d_gene: .
abundance: few
CDR3aa: CATSRDPIETQYF
CDR3nt: TGTGCCACCAGCAGAGACCCCATAGAGACCCAGTACTTC

j_gene: TRBJ1-1
v_gene: TRBV6-1
d_gene: .
abundance: .
CDR3aa: CASSEMGGLLAFF
CDR3nt: TGTGCCAGCAGTGAAATGGGCGGGTTGTTGGCTTTCTTT

j_gene: TRBJ2-7
v_gene: TRBV7-9
d_gene: .
abundance: few
CDR3aa: CASSYPGRTYEQYF
CDR3nt: TGTGCCAGCAGCTACCCGGGACGGACCTACGAGCAGTACTTC

j_gene: TRBJ2-2
v_gene: TRBV7-9
d_gene: TRBD2
abundance: few
CDR3aa: CVNPRTSVSTGELFF
CDR3nt: TGTGTGAACCCCCGGACTAGTGTGAGCACCGGGGAGCTGTTTTTT

j_gene: TRBJ2-7
v_gene: TRBV20-1
d_gene: .
abundance: few
CDR3aa: CSARDWARGDPYEQYF
CDR3nt: TGCAGTGCTAGAGATTGGGCCAGGGGGGACCCCTACGAGCAGTACTTC

j_gene: TRBJ2-7
v_gene: TRBV7-9
d_gene: TRBD1
abundance: .
CDR3aa: CASSLGQGAIYEQYF
CDR3nt: TGTGCCAGCAGCTTAGGACAGGGGGCTATCTACGAGCAGTACTTC

j_gene: TRBJ2-1
v_gene: TRBV4-1
d_gene: .
abundance: .
CDR3aa: CASSQDLKLSYNEQFF
CDR3nt: TGCGCCAGCAGCCAAGATCTAAAACTGTCCTACAATGAGCAGTTCTTC

j_gene: TRBJ1-2
v_gene: TRBV7-9
d_gene: .
abundance: .
CDR3aa: CASSLEGLGVDGYTF
CDR3nt: TGTGCCAGCAGCTTAGAGGGCCTCGGAGTGGATGGCTACACCTTC

j_gene: TRBJ2-5
v_gene: TRBV18
d_gene: .
abundance: few
CDR3aa: CASSPSTRSRETQYF
CDR3nt: TGTGCCAGCTCACCCTCGACACGGTCGAGAGAGACCCAGTACTTC

j_gene: TRBJ2-1
v_gene: TRBV12-3/TRBV12-4
d_gene: .
abundance: .
CDR3aa: CASSPSMEQFF
CDR3nt: TGTGCCAGCAGCCCTAGCATGGAGCAGTTCTTC

j_gene: TRBJ2-2
v_gene: TRBV24-1
d_gene: .
abundance: .
CDR3aa: CATSDLMTAGELFF
CDR3nt: TGTGCCACCAGTGATTTGATGACAGCCGGGGAGCTGTTTTTT

j_gene: TRBJ2-7
v_gene: TRBV9
d_gene: .
abundance: .
CDR3aa: CASSVGREGSPSYEQYF
CDR3nt: TGTGCCAGCAGCGTAGGACGGGAAGGGTCGCCCTCGTACGAGCAGTACTTC

j_gene: TRBJ1-3
v_gene: TRBV21-1
d_gene: .
abundance: many
CDR3aa: CASSRRGQARSGNTIYF
CDR3nt: TGTGCCAGCAGCCGACGAGGACAGGCGCGCTCTGGAAACACCATATATTTT

j_gene: TRBJ2-6
v_gene: TRBV5-1
d_gene: TRBD1
abundance: few
CDR3aa: CASSSGNRQGLSGANVLTF
CDR3nt: TGCGCCAGCAGCTCCGGAAACCGACAGGGGCTCTCTGGGGCCAACGTCCTGACTTTC

j_gene: TRBJ2-1
v_gene: TRBV7-6
d_gene: .
abundance: .
CDR3aa: CASSPPSGQVRYNEQFF
CDR3nt: TGTGCCAGCAGCCCCCCCAGCGGGCAGGTTCGTTACAATGAGCAGTTCTTC

j_gene: TRBJ1-5
v_gene: TRBV30
d_gene: TRBD1
abundance: .
CDR3aa: CAWSDRTGFNQPQHF
CDR3nt: TGTGCCTGGAGTGATAGGACAGGGTTTAATCAGCCCCAGCATTTT

j_gene: TRBJ1-1
v_gene: TRBV29-1
d_gene: TRBD1
abundance: few
CDR3aa: CSATGDHTEAFF
CDR3nt: TGCAGCGCGACAGGGGATCACACTGAAGCTTTCTTT

j_gene: TRBJ2-7
v_gene: TRBV20-1
d_gene: .
abundance: .
CDR3aa: CSAETGQSYEQYF
CDR3nt: TGCAGTGCTGAGACAGGCCAATCCTACGAGCAGTACTTC

j_gene: TRBJ1-5
v_gene: TRBV30
d_gene: .
abundance: .
CDR3aa: CAWTQDANQPQHF
CDR3nt: TGTGCCTGGACTCAGGATGCCAATCAGCCCCAGCATTTT

j_gene: TRBJ2-3
v_gene: TRBV4-2
d_gene: .
abundance: many
CDR3aa: CASSESDTQYF
CDR3nt: TGTGCCAGCAGCGAAAGCGATACGCAGTATTTT

j_gene: TRBJ2-1
v_gene: TRBV12-3/TRBV12-4
d_gene: .
abundance: many
CDR3aa: CASSLVPGSNEQFF
CDR3nt: TGTGCCAGCAGTTTAGTCCCAGGCTCCAATGAGCAGTTCTTC

j_gene: TRBJ2-1
v_gene: TRBV7-2
d_gene: TRBD2
abundance: few
CDR3aa: CASSLRRGGYNEQFF
CDR3nt: TGTGCCAGCAGCTTAAGGCGCGGGGGTTACAATGAGCAGTTCTTC

j_gene: TRBJ2-1
v_gene: TRBV12-3/TRBV12-4
d_gene: TRBD2
abundance: .
CDR3aa: CASSRTSGGASNEQFF
CDR3nt: TGTGCCAGCAGCCGCACTAGCGGGGGGGCCTCCAATGAGCAGTTCTTC

j_gene: TRBJ2-7
v_gene: TRBV29-1
d_gene: .
abundance: .
CDR3aa: CSVEGRGYEQYF
CDR3nt: TGCAGCGTTGAAGGTCGAGGCTACGAGCAGTACTTC

j_gene: TRBJ2-7
v_gene: TRBV7-9
d_gene: TRBD2
abundance: .
CDR3aa: CASSLGAGGDFSYEQYF
CDR3nt: TGTGCCAGCAGCTTAGGAGCGGGGGGCGATTTCTCCTACGAGCAGTACTTC

j_gene: TRBJ2-1
v_gene: TRBV20-1
d_gene: .
abundance: few
CDR3aa: CSAGILHEQFF
CDR3nt: TGCAGTGCTGGCATCCTCCATGAGCAGTTCTTC

j_gene: TRBJ2-3
v_gene: TRBV3-1
d_gene: TRBD2
abundance: .
CDR3aa: CASSQERGTSGRDTQYF
CDR3nt: TGTGCCAGCAGCCAAGAGCGCGGGACTAGCGGGAGGGATACGCAGTATTTT

j_gene: TRBJ1-1
v_gene: TRBV27
d_gene: TRBD1
abundance: few
CDR3aa: CASSLLRGQDTEAFF
CDR3nt: TGTGCCAGCAGTTTATTGAGGGGGCAGGACACTGAAGCTTTCTTT

j_gene: TRBJ2-7
v_gene: TRBV20-1
d_gene: .
abundance: few
CDR3aa: CSARDLSPTGYEQYF
CDR3nt: TGCAGTGCTAGAGATCTAAGCCCGACAGGATACGAGCAGTACTTC

j_gene: TRBJ2-1
v_gene: TRBV15
d_gene: .
abundance: many
CDR3aa: CATSRDQAAFEQFF
CDR3nt: TGTGCCACCAGCAGAGATCAGGCAGCTTTTGAGCAGTTCTTC